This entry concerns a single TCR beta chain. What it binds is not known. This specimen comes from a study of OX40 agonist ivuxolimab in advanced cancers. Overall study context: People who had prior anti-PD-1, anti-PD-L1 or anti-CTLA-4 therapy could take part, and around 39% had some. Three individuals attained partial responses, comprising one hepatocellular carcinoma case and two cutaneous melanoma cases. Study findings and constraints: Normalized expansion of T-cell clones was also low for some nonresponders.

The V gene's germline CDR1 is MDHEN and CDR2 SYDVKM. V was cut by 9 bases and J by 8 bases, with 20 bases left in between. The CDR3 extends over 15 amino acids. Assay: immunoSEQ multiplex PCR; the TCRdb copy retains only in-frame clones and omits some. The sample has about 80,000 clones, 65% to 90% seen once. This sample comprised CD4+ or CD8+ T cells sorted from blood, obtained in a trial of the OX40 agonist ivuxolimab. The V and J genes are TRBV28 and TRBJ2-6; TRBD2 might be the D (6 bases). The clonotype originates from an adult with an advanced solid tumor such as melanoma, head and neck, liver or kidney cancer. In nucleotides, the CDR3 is TGTGCCAGTCCCAACACCGGGAGACAGACCAACGTCCTGACTTTC. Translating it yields CASPNTGRQTNVLTF.